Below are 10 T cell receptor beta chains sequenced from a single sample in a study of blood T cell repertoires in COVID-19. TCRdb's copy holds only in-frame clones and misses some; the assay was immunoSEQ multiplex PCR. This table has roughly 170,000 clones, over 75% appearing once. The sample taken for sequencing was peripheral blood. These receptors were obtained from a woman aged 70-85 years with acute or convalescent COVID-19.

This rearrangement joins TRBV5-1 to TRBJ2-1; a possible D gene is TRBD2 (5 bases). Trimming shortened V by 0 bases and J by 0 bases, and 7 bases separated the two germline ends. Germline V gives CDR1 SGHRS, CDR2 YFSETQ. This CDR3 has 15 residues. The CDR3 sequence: CASSLGGYSYNEQFF. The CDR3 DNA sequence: TGCGCCAGCAGCTTGGGCGGGTACTCCTACAATGAGCAGTTCTTC.

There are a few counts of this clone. The CDR3: CASKDRENTEAFF. CDR3 nucleotide sequence: TGTGCCAGCAAGGACAGAGAGAACACTGAAGCTTTCTTT. V is TRBV6-5 and J is TRBJ1-1, with a weak D call TRBD1 (6 bases). The CDR3 sequence is 13 residues long. From germline, CDR1 is MNHEY and CDR2 SVGAGI. The V gene lost 7 bases and the J gene lost 1 base, with 10 bases spanning the gap.

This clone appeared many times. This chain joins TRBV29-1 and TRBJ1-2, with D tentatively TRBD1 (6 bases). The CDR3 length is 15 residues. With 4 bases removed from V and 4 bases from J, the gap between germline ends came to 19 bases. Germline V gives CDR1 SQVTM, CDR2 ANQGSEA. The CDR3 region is CSVAVGGQGAYGYTF. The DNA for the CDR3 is TGCAGCGTTGCTGTCGGGGGGCAGGGCGCCTATGGCTACACCTTC.

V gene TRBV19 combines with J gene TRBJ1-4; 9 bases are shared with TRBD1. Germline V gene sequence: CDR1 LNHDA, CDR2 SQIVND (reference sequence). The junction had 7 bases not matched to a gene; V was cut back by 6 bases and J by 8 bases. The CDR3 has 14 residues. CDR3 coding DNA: TGTGCCAGTAGGACCGGGACAGGGTACGAAAAACTGTTTTTT. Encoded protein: CASRTGTGYEKLFF.

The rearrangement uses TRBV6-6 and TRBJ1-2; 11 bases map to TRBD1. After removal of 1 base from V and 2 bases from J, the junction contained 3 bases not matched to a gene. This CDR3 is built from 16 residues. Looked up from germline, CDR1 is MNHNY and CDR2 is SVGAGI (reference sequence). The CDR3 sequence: CASSYFGQGANYGYTF. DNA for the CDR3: TGTGCCAGCAGTTACTTTGGACAGGGGGCCAACTATGGCTACACCTTC.

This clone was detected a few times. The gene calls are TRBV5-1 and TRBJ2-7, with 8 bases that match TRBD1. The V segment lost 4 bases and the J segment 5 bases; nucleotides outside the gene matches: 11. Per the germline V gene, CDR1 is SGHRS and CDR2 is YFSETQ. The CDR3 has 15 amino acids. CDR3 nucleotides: TGCGCCAGCAGCATAAGACAGGGGTTCGTCCACGAGCAGTACTTC. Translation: CASSIRQGFVHEQYF. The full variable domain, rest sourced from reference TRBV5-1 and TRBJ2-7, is KAGVTQTPRYLIKTRGQQVTLSCSPISGHRSVSWYQQTPGQGLQFLFEYFSETQRNKGNFPGRFSGRQFSNSRSEMNVSTLELGDSALYLCASSIRQGFVHEQYFGPGTRLTVT.

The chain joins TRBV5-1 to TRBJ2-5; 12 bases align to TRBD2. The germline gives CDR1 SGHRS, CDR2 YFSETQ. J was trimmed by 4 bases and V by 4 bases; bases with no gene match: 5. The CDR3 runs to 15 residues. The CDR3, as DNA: TGCGCCAGCAGCCAAGTGGGACTAGCGGGAGAGACCCAGTACTTC. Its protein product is CASSQVGLAGETQYF. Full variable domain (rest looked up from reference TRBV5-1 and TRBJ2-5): KAGVTQTPRYLIKTRGQQVTLSCSPISGHRSVSWYQQTPGQGLQFLFEYFSETQRNKGNFPGRFSGRQFSNSRSEMNVSTLELGDSALYLCASSQVGLAGETQYFGPGTRLLVL.

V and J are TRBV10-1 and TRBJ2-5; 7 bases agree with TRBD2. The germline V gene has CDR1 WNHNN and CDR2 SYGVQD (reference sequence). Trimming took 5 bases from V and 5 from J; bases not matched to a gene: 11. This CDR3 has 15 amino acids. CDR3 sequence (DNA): TGCGCCAGCAGTACCGACATGGGGGGGACGGAGACCCAGTACTTC. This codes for CASSTDMGGTETQYF.

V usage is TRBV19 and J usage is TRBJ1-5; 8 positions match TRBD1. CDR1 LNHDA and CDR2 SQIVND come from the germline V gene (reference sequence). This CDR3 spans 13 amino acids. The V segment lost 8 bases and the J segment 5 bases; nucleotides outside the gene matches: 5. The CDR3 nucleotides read TGTGCCAGTTCGGACAGGGCCGATCAGCCCCAGCATTTT. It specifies CASSDRADQPQHF.

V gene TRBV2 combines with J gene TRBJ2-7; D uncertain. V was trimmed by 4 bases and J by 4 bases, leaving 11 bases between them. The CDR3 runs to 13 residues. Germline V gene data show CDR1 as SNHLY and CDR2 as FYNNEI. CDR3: CASSGSNSYEQYF. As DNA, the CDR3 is TGTGCCAGCAGTGGAAGTAACAGTTACGAGCAGTACTTC.